Reported below is one T cell receptor beta chain. This sample is part of a study of chemoradiotherapy in HPV16-positive cancers. Trimming pared 0 bases from V and 6 bases from J, leaving 10 bases between. This CDR3 contains 14 residues. Germline values: CDR1 SGHRS, CDR2 YFSETQ. Using immunoSEQ multiplex PCR, the repertoire was profiled, and TCRdb retains in-frame clones only, with some absent. This table has just over 6,000 clones, 73% appearing once. The chain carries TRBV5-1 and TRBJ1-5, with D perhaps matching TRBD1 (6 bases). The sample consisted of tumor tissue, taken from a patient who underwent chemoradiotherapy. This sequence originates from a human donor with HPV-associated anogenital cancer. CDR3 nucleotides: TGCGCCAGCAGCTTGGTGGGGGCAGGTCAGCCCCAGCATTTT. Translation gives CASSLVGAGQPQHF.